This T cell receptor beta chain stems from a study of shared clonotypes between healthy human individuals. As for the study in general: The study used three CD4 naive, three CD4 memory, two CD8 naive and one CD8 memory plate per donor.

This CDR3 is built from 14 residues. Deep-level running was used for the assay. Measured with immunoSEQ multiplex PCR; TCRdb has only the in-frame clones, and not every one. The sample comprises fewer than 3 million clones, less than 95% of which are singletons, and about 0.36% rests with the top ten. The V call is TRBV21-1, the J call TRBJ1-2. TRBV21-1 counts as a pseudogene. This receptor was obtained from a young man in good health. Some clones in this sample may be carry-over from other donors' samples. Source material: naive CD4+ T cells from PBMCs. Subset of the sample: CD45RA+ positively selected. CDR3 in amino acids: CASSKEDPWWGYTF. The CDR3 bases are TGTGCCAGCAGCAAGGAGGACCCATGGTGGGGCTACACCTTC.